This TCR beta chain was identified in a study of CD8 T cells in ankylosing spondylitis. TCRdb reprocessed the 5' RACE reads with MiXCR, giving one entry per CDR3 protein. The sample shows roughly 150,000 distinct CDR3 sequences, roughly 34% of them seen only once. V trimming: 3 bases; J trimming: 0 bases; junction bases outside the gene matches: 16. The CDR3 has 20 residues. CDR1 SGHRS and CDR2 YFSETQ come from the germline V gene. This receptor was obtained from a male donor with ankylosing spondylitis. The V gene is TRBV5-1, the J gene TRBJ2-2, with TRBD1 matching over 8 bases. Specimen: synovial fluid, either unsorted or a sorted T cell fraction (not recorded which). The chain's CDR3 is CASSSTGTGGRLANTGELFF. The CDR3, as DNA: TGCGCCAGCAGCTCAACCGGGACAGGAGGCCGTCTCGCGAACACCGGGGAGCTGTTTTTT.